This passage covers 28 T cell receptor beta chains from one sample sequenced in a study of beta chain features in type 1 diabetes. The antigens these receptors bind are not known. The study's findings and limits: Shortening that was moderate but significant affected the TCRB CDR3s of Type 1 diabetes patients in all four CD4+ subsets.

Of the isolated RNA, all was reverse transcribed, and so the sequenced material was expressed TCRB transcripts. This table comes from immunoSEQ multiplex PCR, and its TCRdb copy is limited to in-frame clones, with some not included. The data hold about 170,000 clones, with approximately 8.1% observed a single time. The material sequenced was central memory CD4+ T cells from blood. These receptors all come from a middle-aged woman with type 1 diabetes.

The rearrangement links TRBV19 to TRBJ1-6; unclear D gene. This CDR3 contains 12 residues. Germline V gene data show CDR1 as LNHDA and CDR2 as SQIVND (reference sequence). The V end was cut by 4 bases, the J end by 5 bases, with 3 bases between. CDR3 nucleotide sequence: TGTGCCAGTAGTACCAATAATTCACCCCTCCACTTT. This encodes CASSTNNSPLHF.

This clone has just a few counts. The CDR3 nucleotides are TGTGCCACCAGCAGAAGACTAGCGGGAGGGACCGGGGAGCTGTTTTTT. This codes for CATSRRLAGGTGELFF. This chain links TRBV15 with TRBJ2-2, with 14 bases fitting TRBD2. The CDR3 length is 16 residues. Germline CDR1 LNHNV, CDR2 YYDKDF (reference sequence). The trim removed 2 bases at V and 5 bases at J, leaving 1 base unmatched.

This clone was seen more than once but under ten times. The V and J genes are TRBV5-6 and TRBJ2-1; 10 nucleotides match TRBD1. Germline CDR1 reads SGHDT; CDR2 reads YYEEEE. This CDR3 has 15 residues. The ends lost 3 bases at V and 8 bases at J; junction bases unmatched: 8. The CDR3 nucleotides are TGTGCCAGCAGCTATACCGGGACAGGGGCTGATGAGCAGTTCTTC. Protein product: CASSYTGTGADEQFF.

This chain uses TRBV14 with TRBJ2-2, with a possible D match to TRBD1 (6 bases). With 3 bases removed from V and 4 bases from J, the gap between germline ends came to 12 bases. The CDR3 sequence is 15 residues long. Germline V gene sequence: CDR1 SGHDN, CDR2 FVKESK. CDR3 in amino acids: CASSQETGSTGELFF. CDR3 sequence (DNA): TGTGCCAGCAGCCAGGAAACAGGGTCCACCGGGGAGCTGTTTTTT.

This clone was counted a few times. This chain uses TRBV2 with TRBJ2-7; a possible D gene is TRBD2 (5 bases). This CDR3 comprises 13 residues. V lost 8 bases to trimming and J lost 4 bases, with 15 bases between them. Germline V lookup: CDR1 SNHLY, CDR2 FYNNEI. The CDR3 region is CASVPGGGYEQYF. CDR3 in DNA: TGTGCCAGCGTCCCCGGAGGAGGTTACGAGCAGTACTTC.

V usage is TRBV2 and J usage is TRBJ1-2; 7 bases match TRBD1. The trim removed 5 bases at V and 7 bases at J, leaving 7 bases unmatched. The CDR3 is 13 amino acids. The germline V gene has CDR1 SNHLY and CDR2 FYNNEI. The CDR3 loop reads CASSPGQERGYTF. CDR3 coding DNA: TGTGCCAGCAGTCCCGGACAGGAGCGTGGCTACACCTTC.

The table lists this clone with a few counts. The chain recombines TRBV4-3 with TRBJ2-1; D is perhaps TRBD2 (6 bases). Germline lookup yields CDR1 LGHNA and CDR2 YSLEER. Trimming took off 0 bases at V and 6 bases at J, with 15 bases between the two ends. This CDR3 spans 16 amino acids. The CDR3, as DNA: TGCGCCAGCAGCCAAGATCACCGGGAGCAGTTCAATGAGCAGTTCTTC. The encoded protein is CASSQDHREQFNEQFF.

There are a few counts of this clone. The chain carries TRBV19 and TRBJ1-2; 10 bases are shared with TRBD1. The CDR3 is made up of 15 amino acids. Germline V gives CDR1 LNHDA, CDR2 SQIVND (reference sequence). With V trimmed by 4 bases and J by 3 bases, 5 bases remained unmatched. CDR3: CASSTRDRGDYGYTF. The CDR3 coding sequence is TGTGCCAGTAGTACCAGGGACAGGGGCGACTATGGCTACACCTTC.

There are a few counts of this clone. V gene TRBV21-1 combines with J gene TRBJ1-2; TRBD1, as called in the table, went unchecked against the DNA. TRBV21-1 is a listed pseudogene. The CDR3 loop spans 18 amino acids. Written as DNA, the CDR3 is TGTGCCAGCAGCAAAGGGGCGTCTCGAGGGGGCCTGGGCTATGGCTACACCTTC. As protein: CASSKGASRGGLGYGYTF.

This clone was seen more than once but under ten times. CDR3 in DNA: TGTGCCAGCAGCGTCGGGACACCCGATACCTACGAGCAGTACTTC. Protein: CASSVGTPDTYEQYF. This chain joins TRBV9 and TRBJ2-7, with D tentatively TRBD1 (6 bases). The CDR3 has 15 residues. The germline V gene has CDR1 SGDLS and CDR2 YYNGEE. The V and J ends lost 2 bases and 2 bases respectively, with 14 bases between them.

This clone was recorded a few times. This rearrangement joins TRBV9 to TRBJ2-7, with TRBD2 as a possible D gene (5 bases). Trimming took off 0 bases at V and 5 bases at J, with 12 bases between the two ends. From germline, CDR1 is SGDLS and CDR2 YYNGEE. The CDR3 extends over 14 amino acids. This chain's CDR3 is CASSVAGFVDEQYF. For the CDR3, the DNA is TGTGCCAGCAGCGTAGCGGGGTTCGTCGACGAGCAGTACTTC.

This clone showed up just a few times. The V gene is TRBV29-1, the J gene TRBJ2-3, with 7 bases lining up with TRBD2. V shed 6 bases and J 1 base; nucleotides not matched to a gene: 7. The CDR3 loop spans 14 amino acids. Per germline, CDR1 SQVTM and CDR2 ANQGSEA. In DNA form, the CDR3 reads TGCAGCGTGGCAGGCGGGAGTGGCACAGATACGCAGTATTTT. Residues: CSVAGGSGTDTQYF.

By share of the sample, this clone is medium-sized. The chain is built from TRBV29-1 and TRBJ2-7; 7 nucleotides match TRBD2. This CDR3 region has 15 residues. The trim removed 0 bases at V and 3 bases at J, leaving 8 bases unmatched. Germline V gives CDR1 SQVTM, CDR2 ANQGSEA. Here the CDR3 reads CSVEDPEGTIYEQYF. The CDR3 nucleotides read TGCAGCGTTGAAGATCCCGAGGGGACTATCTACGAGCAGTACTTC.

The CDR3 spells CASKGGGRAGEQFF. CDR3 coding DNA: TGTGCCAGCAAGGGCGGCGGGAGGGCCGGAGAGCAGTTCTTC. J is TRBJ2-1 and V is TRBV28; 9 nucleotides match TRBD2. Germline values: CDR1 MDHEN, CDR2 SYDVKM. J was trimmed by 10 bases and V by 7 bases; bases with no gene match: 11. There are 14 residues in the CDR3.

This clone was detected only a few times. The chain has TRBV11-2 and TRBJ2-5; D not certain. The V end lost 1 base, the J end lost 5 bases, and 8 bases lay between the germline ends. CDR3 length: 13 amino acids. Germline values: CDR1 SGHAT, CDR2 FQNNGV. This CDR3 reads CASSLGLQETQYF. The CDR3 region has the DNA TGTGCCAGCAGCTTAGGGTTACAGGAGACCCAGTACTTC.

This clone was seen only a few times. The V and J genes are TRBV10-3 and TRBJ1-2, with TRBD1 matching 8 bases. Germline CDR1 is ENHRY and CDR2 is SYGVKD. The CDR3 is 13 amino acids. V lost 5 bases and J lost 4; bases outside the gene matches: 3. The DNA for the CDR3 is TGTGCCATCAGTCGGGACAGGTTCTATGGCTACACCTTC. Translated: CAISRDRFYGYTF.

This clone has just a few counts. The chain has TRBV19 and TRBJ2-1; D may be TRBD2 (5 bases). The V and J ends lost 5 bases and 8 bases respectively, with 10 bases between them. This CDR3 region has 12 residues. Germline V gene data show CDR1 as LNHDA and CDR2 as SQIVND (reference sequence). As DNA, the CDR3 is TGTGCCAGTAGTTTTGATAGCGATGAGCAGTTCTTC. Its translation is CASSFDSDEQFF.

This clone was recorded a few times. This chain joins TRBV27 and TRBJ2-2; maybe TRBD1 (5 bases). The CDR3 runs 16 residues. In germline, CDR1 is MNHEY, CDR2 SMNVEV (reference sequence). Trimming removed 6 bases from V and 0 bases from J, with 14 bases in between. The DNA for the CDR3 is TGTGCCAGCAGAATTTACGACAGCGCGAACACCGGGGAGCTGTTTTTT. It codes for CASRIYDSANTGELFF.

The chain carries TRBV7-9 and TRBJ2-1, with TRBD1 matching over 7 bases. CDR1 is SEHNR and CDR2 is FQNEAQ in the germline V gene (reference sequence). This CDR3 comprises 17 residues. The junction had 18 bases not matched to a gene; V was cut back by 4 bases and J by 9 bases. The CDR3 DNA is TGTGCCAGCAGCTACCCACTCGGGAAGGGGGCGACGGGTGAGCAGTTCTTC. Translating gives CASSYPLGKGATGEQFF.

This clone occurred a few times. This chain links TRBV27 with TRBJ2-6; D is perhaps TRBD1 (7 bases). CDR1 MNHEY and CDR2 SMNVEV come from the germline V gene (reference sequence). The CDR3 has 18 residues. V dropped 2 bases and J dropped 0 bases, with 14 bases sitting between them. CDR3 in amino acids: CASSLRQGLYSGANVLTF. CDR3 DNA sequence: TGTGCCAGCAGTTTAAGACAGGGACTTTACTCTGGGGCCAACGTCCTGACTTTC.

The chain carries TRBV29-1 and TRBJ1-3, with D unclear. Trimming cost V 0 bases and J 0 bases, with 15 bases left between them. Germline V gives CDR1 SQVTM, CDR2 ANQGSEA. This CDR3 is 17 amino acids long. The CDR3: CSVEEGSRFLSGNTIYF. CDR3 sequence (DNA): TGCAGCGTTGAAGAAGGAAGCAGGTTCCTCTCTGGAAACACCATATATTTT.

The chain uses TRBV5-4 and TRBJ1-6, with no clear D. Trimming shortened V by 6 bases and J by 0 bases, and 7 bases separated the two germline ends. Germline V gene sequence: CDR1 SGHNT, CDR2 YYREEE (reference sequence). The CDR3 loop spans 14 amino acids. CDR3 protein: CASTPGSYNSPLHF. In DNA form, the CDR3 reads TGTGCCAGCACCCCGGGCTCCTATAATTCACCCCTCCACTTT.

This clone came up a few times. V gene TRBV28 combines with J gene TRBJ1-5; 10 nucleotides match TRBD1. CDR1 is MDHEN and CDR2 is SYDVKM in the germline V gene. V shed 6 bases, J shed 7 bases, and the junction held 9 bases outside the gene matches. This CDR3 spans 15 amino acids. The CDR3 reads CASSTDRGGRQPQHF. The CDR3 coding sequence is TGTGCCAGCAGCACGGACAGGGGGGGAAGGCAGCCCCAGCATTTT.

This clone was observed many times. The chain joins TRBV4-2 to TRBJ1-6; 9 bases agree with TRBD1. Germline CDR1 LGHNA, CDR2 YNFKEQ. The ends lost 2 bases at V and 7 bases at J; junction bases unmatched: 9. The CDR3 totals 17 residues. The CDR3 is CASSQPTGTGLNSPLHF. In nucleotides, the CDR3 is TGTGCCAGCAGCCAACCTACGGGGACAGGGTTGAATTCACCCCTCCACTTT.

The rearrangement uses TRBV9 and TRBJ2-3; TRBD1 aligns across 9 bases. The germline CDR1 and CDR2 sequences are SGDLS and YYNGEE. The length of the CDR3 is 16 residues. V shed 3 bases, J shed 0 bases, and the junction held 5 bases outside the gene matches. Written as DNA, the CDR3 is TGTGCCAGCAGCGCCCAGACAGGGGGGAGCACAGATACGCAGTATTTT. Its protein is CASSAQTGGSTDTQYF.

This clone came up a few times. This chain connects TRBV15 to TRBJ2-7; perhaps TRBD1 as D (5 bases). Germline V gives CDR1 LNHNV, CDR2 YYDKDF (reference sequence). The CDR3 runs to 14 residues. Trimming removed 5 bases at V and 0 bases at J, with 11 bases between. The DNA of the CDR3 is TGTGCCACCAGCCTAGGGGTAAGCTCCTACGAGCAGTACTTC. This codes for CATSLGVSSYEQYF.

There are a few counts of this clone. The V gene is TRBV6-6, the J gene TRBJ2-2; perhaps TRBD1 as D (5 bases). V dropped 5 bases and J dropped 3 bases, with 10 bases sitting between them. Germline assignment: CDR1 MNHNY and CDR2 SVGAGI (reference sequence). The CDR3 totals 14 residues. CDR3 loop: CASSPLRDTGELFF. CDR3 nucleotides: TGTGCCAGCAGTCCACTCAGGGACACCGGGGAGCTGTTTTTT.

The rearrangement joins TRBV5-1 to TRBJ2-5; D possibly corresponds to TRBD2 (5 bases). The CDR3 contains 14 residues. Trimming left V 4 bases short and J 1 base short, with 11 bases between. CDR1 SGHRS and CDR2 YFSETQ come from the germline V gene. Written as DNA, the CDR3 is TGCGCCAGCAGCCCCCGGGGAAGCCAAGAGACCCAGTACTTC. It encodes CASSPRGSQETQYF.